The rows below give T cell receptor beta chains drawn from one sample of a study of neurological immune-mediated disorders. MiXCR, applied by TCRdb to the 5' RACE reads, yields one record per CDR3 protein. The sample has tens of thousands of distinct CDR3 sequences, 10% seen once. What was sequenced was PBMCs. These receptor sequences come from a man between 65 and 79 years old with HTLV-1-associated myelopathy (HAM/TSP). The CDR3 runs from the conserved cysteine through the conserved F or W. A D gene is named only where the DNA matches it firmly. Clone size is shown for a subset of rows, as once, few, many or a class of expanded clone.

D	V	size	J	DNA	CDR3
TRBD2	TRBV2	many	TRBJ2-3	TGTGCCAGCAGCCCGGGACTAGCGGGAGGGCCGGTTTCAGATACGCAGTATTTT	CASSPGLAGGPVSDTQYF
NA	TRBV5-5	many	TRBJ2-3	TGTGCCAGCAGTGCGACCCCCGCGGATACGCAGTATTTT	CASSATPADTQYF
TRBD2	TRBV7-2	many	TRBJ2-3	TGTGCCAGCAGCTCCCGGACTAGCGGGAGATGGGGCACAGATACGCAGTATTTT	CASSSRTSGRWGTDTQYF
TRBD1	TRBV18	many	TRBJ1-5	TGTGCCAGCTCACTCGGGACAGGGAAGGCCAATCAGCCCCAGCATTTT	CASSLGTGKANQPQHF
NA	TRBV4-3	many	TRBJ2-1	TGCGCCAGCAGCCAAGGCGTAAGAGCGTACAATGAGCAGTTCTTC	CASSQGVRAYNEQFF
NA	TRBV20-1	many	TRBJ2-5	TGCAGTGCTAGAGATTTTTCGAGGGCCGGGGAGACCCAGTACTTC	CSARDFSRAGETQYF
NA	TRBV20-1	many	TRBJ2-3	TGCAGTGCTAGAGTAGGGAATACAGATACGCAGTATTTT	CSARVGNTDTQYF
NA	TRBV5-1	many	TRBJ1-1	TGCGCCAGCAGCGCGATGGGCAGGGCTGACACTGAAGCTTTCTTT	CASSAMGRADTEAFF
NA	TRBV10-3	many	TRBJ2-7	TGTGCCATCAGTGCCACCTACGAGCAGTACTTC	CAISATYEQYF
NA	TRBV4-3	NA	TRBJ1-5	TGCGCCAGCAGCCAAGATAGTGTGGAAAGAAGGCGCCAGCATTTT	CASSQDSVERRRQHF
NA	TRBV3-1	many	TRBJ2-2	TGTGCCAGCAGCCAAGGGTACGGACATACCGGGGAGCTGTTTTTT	CASSQGYGHTGELFF
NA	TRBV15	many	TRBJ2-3	TGTGCCACCAGCAGAGATACGGCCGCAGATACGCAGTATTTT	CATSRDTAADTQYF
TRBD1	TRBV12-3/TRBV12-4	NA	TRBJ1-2	TGTGCCAGCAGCTTTGGGAGGACAGGCGGCTACACCTTC	CASSFGRTGGYTF
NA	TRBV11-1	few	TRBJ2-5	TGTGCCAGCAGCTCTGAAAGGGAGACCCAGTACTTC	CASSSERETQYF
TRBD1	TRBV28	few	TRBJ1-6	TGTGCCAGCAGTAAGTTGGGACAGGGTAACTCACCCCTCCACTTT	CASSKLGQGNSPLHF
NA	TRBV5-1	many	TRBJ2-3	TGCGCCAGCAGCTTTAGAGAGAGCACAGATACGCAGTATTTT	CASSFRESTDTQYF
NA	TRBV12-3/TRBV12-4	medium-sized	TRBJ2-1	TGTGCCAGCAGTCGGATAGCGCGAAACGCCTACAATGAGCAGTTCTTC	CASSRIARNAYNEQFF
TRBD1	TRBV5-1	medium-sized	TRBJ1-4	TGCGCCAGCAGCCGACAGGGGTCTAATGAAAAACTGTTTTTT	CASSRQGSNEKLFF
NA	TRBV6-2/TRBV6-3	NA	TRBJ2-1	TGTGCCAGCAGTCAACCGGGCCCCTCGTTCTTC	CASSQPGPSFF
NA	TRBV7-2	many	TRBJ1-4	TGTGCCAGCAGCTTAGTGGGGGGGGAAAAACTGTTTTTT	CASSLVGGEKLFF
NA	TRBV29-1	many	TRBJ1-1	TGCAGCGTCGACAGCCCTGCGGGGGCTTTCTTT	CSVDSPAGAFF
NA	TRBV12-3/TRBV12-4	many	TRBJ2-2	TGTGCCAGCAGTTTCGAAGCTCGGGTCACCGGGGAGCTGTTTTTT	CASSFEARVTGELFF
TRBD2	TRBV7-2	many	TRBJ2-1	TGTGCCAGCAGCCAGATGGGGGGAGGGGTCTACAATGAGCAGTTCTTC	CASSQMGGGVYNEQFF
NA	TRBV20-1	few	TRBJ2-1	TGCAGTGCTAGACTGGGACACTACAATGAGCAGTTCTTC	CSARLGHYNEQFF
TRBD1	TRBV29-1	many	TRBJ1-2	TGCAGCGTCTCGACAGGGACCTATGGCTACACCTTC	CSVSTGTYGYTF
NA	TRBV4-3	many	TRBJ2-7	TGCGCCAGCAGCCAAGAACTCCTTTACGAGCAGTACTTC	CASSQELLYEQYF
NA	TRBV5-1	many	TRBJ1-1	TGCGCCAGCAGCTCCAGCACCACGGCCACTGAAGCTTTCTTT	CASSSSTTATEAFF
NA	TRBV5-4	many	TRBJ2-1	TGTGCCAGCAGCCCGGGGCCCGGGGCGATTGAGTCTGAGCAGTTCTTC	CASSPGPGAIESEQFF
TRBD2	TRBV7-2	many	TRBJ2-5	TGTGCCAGCAGCTCCACCGGGACTAGCCAAGAGACCCAGTACTTC	CASSSTGTSQETQYF